This passage covers 3 T cell receptor beta chains from one sample sequenced in a study of cytomegalovirus exposure and HLA in healthy donors (dated by TCRdb to the late 2010s). Receptors were amplified or captured by the immunoSEQ multiplex PCR assay. The multiplex PCR relied on a mix of 60 forward primers for TCR Vbeta segments and 13 reverse primers for TCR Jbeta segments. The table comes from immuneACCESS by way of TCRdb, which keeps in-frame sequences with V and J called. Part of the clones is missing from these tables; in studies checked, under half for an unresolved V gene and the rest for unknown reasons. Within this sample are 100,000 to 150,000 clones, with 72% of them counted one time only. About 4.4% of the sample is in the top ten clones. Input material: PBMCs. These receptors were obtained from a man aged 45 to 65 in good health and CMV-seropositive.

This clone has more than one count but fewer than ten. V and J are TRBV11-3 and TRBJ2-1; tentative D call: TRBD1 (5 bases). The germline V gene has CDR1 SGHNT and CDR2 YENEEA. CDR3 size: 13 residues. The V and J ends lost 0 bases and 10 bases respectively, with 10 bases between them. The DNA for the CDR3 is TGTGCCAGCAGCTTAGAGGGGCTTGCAGAGCAGTTCTTC. Translating gives CASSLEGLAEQFF. Supplemented by reference TRBV11-3 and TRBJ2-1, the full variable domain reads EAGVVQSPRYKIIEKKQPVAFWCNPISGHNTLYWYLQNLGQGPELLIRYENEEAVDDSQLPKDRFSAERLKGVDSTLKIQPAELGDSAVYLCASSLEGLAEQFFGPGTRLTVL.

The chain uses TRBV18 and TRBJ1-5, with TRBD1 identical over 9 bases. The CDR3 runs 14 residues. Germline V lookup: CDR1 KGHSH, CDR2 LQKENI. V gave up 3 bases and J gave up 7 bases; unmatched junction bases: 4. The CDR3 is CASSPTQGAQPQHF. CDR3 bases: TGTGCCAGCTCACCGACACAGGGGGCCCAGCCCCAGCATTTT.

This clone was observed a few times. This sequence joins TRBV11-3 and TRBJ1-4, with 7 bases identical to TRBD1. The junction had 8 bases not matched to a gene; V was cut back by 5 bases and J by 8 bases. Per germline, CDR1 SGHNT and CDR2 YENEEA. The length of the CDR3 is 14 residues. The CDR3 sequence is CASSSRARGEKLFF. DNA of the CDR3: TGTGCCAGCAGCAGCCGGGCCAGGGGGGAAAAACTGTTTTTT.